Listed below are T cell receptor beta chains from one sample, sequenced in a study of cytomegalovirus exposure and HLA in healthy donors. The protocol was immunoSEQ multiplex PCR, while the TCRdb copy is restricted to in-frame clones and leaves out a portion. The data contain some 100,000 clones, around three quarters of them singletons. Sequencing input: PBMCs. The receptor set was obtained from a female donor in good health and CMV-seropositive. Each CDR3 is given with its conserved first and last residue. D genes are given only for firm matches. Clone size is not always given. Where it is, it says once, few, many or a class for expanded clones.

length	J	V	size	D	CDR3	DNA
13	TRBJ1-1	TRBV29-1	-	TRBD1	CSASQGAETEAFF	TGCAGCGCGTCCCAGGGGGCAGAGACTGAAGCTTTCTTT
13	TRBJ1-1	TRBV7-9	-	-	CSSSPTGSTEAFF	TGTTCCAGCAGCCCTACCGGTTCCACTGAAGCTTTCTTT
16	TRBJ1-5	TRBV6-6	-	-	CASHPSGASSNQPQHF	TGTGCCAGCCACCCCTCTGGGGCCTCTAGCAATCAGCCCCAGCATTTT
12	TRBJ1-2	TRBV14	-	-	CASSPMIYGYTF	TGTGCCAGCAGCCCTATGATCTATGGCTACACCTTC
14	TRBJ2-5	TRBV30	few	-	CAWTLSGFQETQYF	TGTGCCTGGACACTAAGCGGGTTTCAAGAGACCCAGTACTTC
14	TRBJ2-3	TRBV7-9	-	-	CASSSTLVPDTQYF	TGTGCCAGCAGCTCAACTTTAGTCCCAGATACGCAGTATTTT
15	TRBJ2-5	TRBV7-2	-	-	CASSPRGTSGETQYF	TGTGCCAGCAGCCCGAGGGGGACCTCCGGAGAGACCCAGTACTTC
16	TRBJ1-1	TRBV10-3	-	TRBD1	CAISERAGQPNTEAFF	TGTGCCATCAGTGAACGGGCGGGACAGCCGAACACTGAAGCTTTCTTT
13	TRBJ1-4	TRBV6-5	-	-	CASSHSTNEKLFF	TGTGCCAGCTCCCATTCAACTAATGAAAAACTGTTTTTT
15	TRBJ2-7	TRBV9	once	TRBD2	CASSVAWGGGYEQYF	TGTGCCAGCAGCGTAGCCTGGGGCGGGGGCTACGAGCAGTACTTC
13	TRBJ1-1	TRBV29-1	few	-	CSVGRQGNTEAFF	TGCAGCGTTGGTAGGCAGGGGAACACTGAAGCTTTCTTT
15	TRBJ2-3	TRBV11-2	-	-	CASSPQLGPTDTQYF	TGTGCCAGCAGCCCCCAGCTGGGCCCAACAGATACGCAGTATTTT
16	TRBJ2-6	TRBV19	-	-	CASSNLGSSGANVLTF	TGTGCCAGTAGTAATCTAGGGAGCTCTGGGGCCAACGTCCTGACTTTC
16	TRBJ1-2	TRBV30	-	-	CAWSSEPDRPYYGYTF	TGTGCCTGGAGTTCTGAGCCGGACAGACCTTACTATGGCTACACCTTC
17	TRBJ1-1	TRBV5-6	-	-	CASSLTGFSTPGTEAFF	TGTGCCAGCAGCTTAACCGGGTTCTCAACCCCCGGCACTGAAGCTTTCTTT
11	TRBJ1-2	TRBV30	-	-	CAWSVPGGYTF	TGTGCCTGGAGTGTACCCGGTGGCTACACCTTC
15	TRBJ1-1	TRBV7-2	-	-	CASSVIGGPRTEAFF	TGTGCCAGCAGCGTAATTGGGGGCCCCAGGACTGAAGCTTTCTTT
16	TRBJ2-3	TRBV11-2	-	TRBD2	CASSLEGRGGADTQYF	TGTGCCAGCAGCTTAGAAGGACGGGGGGGCGCAGATACGCAGTATTTT
16	TRBJ2-7	TRBV11-2	few	TRBD1	CASSLDVDRGRYEQYF	TGTGCCAGCAGCTTAGATGTCGACAGGGGACGGTACGAGCAGTACTTC
14	TRBJ2-1	TRBV6-1	few	TRBD1	CATNRDRDWDEQFF	TGTGCCACGAACCGGGACAGGGACTGGGATGAGCAGTTCTTC
12	TRBJ2-7	TRBV30	-	TRBD1	CAWGQGFYEQYF	TGTGCCTGGGGACAGGGATTCTACGAGCAGTACTTC
14	TRBJ2-7	TRBV13	-	-	CASSLAFSSYEQYF	TGTGCCAGCAGCTTAGCGTTCAGCTCCTACGAGCAGTACTTC
15	TRBJ2-6	TRBV11-2	-	-	CASSLDRSGANVLTF	TGTGCCAGCAGCTTAGATCGCTCTGGGGCCAACGTCCTGACTTTC
17	TRBJ2-7	TRBV5-1	-	-	CASSAQQGARSSYEQYF	TGCGCCAGCAGCGCGCAGCAGGGTGCCCGAAGCTCCTACGAGCAGTACTTC
15	TRBJ1-5	TRBV2	-	TRBD1	CASSAQGWGNQPQHF	TGTGCCAGCAGCGCACAGGGGTGGGGCAATCAGCCCCAGCATTTT
15	TRBJ2-7	TRBV6-5	-	TRBD1	CASIRLGQGTYEQYF	TGTGCCAGCATCCGGCTGGGACAGGGGACCTACGAGCAGTACTTC
13	TRBJ1-1	TRBV5-1	-	-	CASKTDTNTEAFF	TGCGCCAGCAAGACCGACACGAACACTGAAGCTTTCTTT
14	TRBJ2-7	TRBV7-2	-	TRBD1	CASSLRTGADEQYF	TGTGCCAGCAGCCTCCGGACAGGGGCGGACGAGCAGTACTTC